This entry is about one TCR beta chain. The antigen is undetermined. Profiled with immunoSEQ multiplex PCR; TCRdb holds only in-frame clones, not every one. This table has tens of thousands of clones, approximately 91% appearing once. This sample is drawn from a study of T cell responses to AZD1222 COVID-19 vaccine. The study, taken as a whole, reports: Clonal diversity was possibly underestimated, and white British individuals and females predominated among donors.

The CDR3 length is 12 residues. In germline, CDR1 is WSHSY, CDR2 SAAADI. Deletions cut 9 bases from V and 3 bases from J, with 12 bases between. This TCR was sampled from an adult in good health. Specimen: peripheral blood, collected on day 0 of AZD1222 vaccination. The gene calls are TRBV10-2 and TRBJ2-7, with D perhaps TRBD1 or TRBD2 (5 bases each). The CDR3 spells CASRFGGYEQYF. The CDR3 DNA reads as TGCGCCAGTCGATTTGGGGGCTACGAGCAGTACTTC.